This note documents a single TCR beta chain sequence. The junction and the germline gene differ at one end; a read error may be behind it. One entry per CDR3 protein, called by TCRdb with MiXCR from the 5' RACE reads. Of approximately 20,000 distinct CDR3 sequences in the sample, 27% are singletons; the top ten hold about 33%. The source of the sample is a study of neurological immune-mediated disorders. Germline CDR1 SEHNR, CDR2 FQNEAQ (reference sequence). The CDR3 is made up of 18 amino acids. Sequencing was carried out using PBMCs. The rearrangement joins TRBV7-9 to TRBJ2-6; 8 positions agree with TRBD1. The receptor was isolated from a man over 45 with HTLV-1-associated myelopathy (HAM/TSP). CDR3 region: CASSFWDRSDGGTNVLTF. In DNA, the CDR3 is TGTGCCAGCAGCTTCTGGGACAGGTCAGATGGTGGGACCAACGTCCTGACTTTC. Complete variable domain (other parts from reference TRBV7-9 and TRBJ2-6): DTGVSQNPRHKITKRGQNVTFRCDPISEHNRLYWYRQTLGQGPEFLTYFQNEAQLEKSRLLSDRFSAERPKGSFSTLEIQRTEQGDSAMYLCASSFWDRSDGGTNVLTFGAGSRLTVL.